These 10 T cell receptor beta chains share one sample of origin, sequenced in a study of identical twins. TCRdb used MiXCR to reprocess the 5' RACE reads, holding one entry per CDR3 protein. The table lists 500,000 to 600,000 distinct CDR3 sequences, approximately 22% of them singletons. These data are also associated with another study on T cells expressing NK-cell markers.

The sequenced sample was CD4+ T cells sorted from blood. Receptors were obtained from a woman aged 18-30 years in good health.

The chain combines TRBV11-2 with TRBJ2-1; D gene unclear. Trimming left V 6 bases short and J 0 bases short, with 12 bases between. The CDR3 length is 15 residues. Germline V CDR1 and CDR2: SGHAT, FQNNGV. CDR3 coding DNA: TGTGCCAGCAGATCCGGGCTCCGCTCCTACAATGAGCAGTTCTTC. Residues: CASRSGLRSYNEQFF.

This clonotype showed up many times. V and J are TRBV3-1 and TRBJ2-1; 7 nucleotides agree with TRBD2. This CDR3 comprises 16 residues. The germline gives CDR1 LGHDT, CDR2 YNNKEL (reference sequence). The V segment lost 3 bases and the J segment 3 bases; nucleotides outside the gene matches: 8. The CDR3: CASSHQAGVNYNEQFF. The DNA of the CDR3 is TGTGCCAGCAGCCACCAGGCGGGAGTAAACTACAATGAGCAGTTCTTC.

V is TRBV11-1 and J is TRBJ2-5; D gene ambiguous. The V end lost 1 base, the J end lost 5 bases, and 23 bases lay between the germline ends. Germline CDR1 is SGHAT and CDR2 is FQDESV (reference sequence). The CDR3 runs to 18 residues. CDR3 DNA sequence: TGTGCCAGCAGCTTAGTGCCGTCGCCGGAATTCGTTGCGGAGACCCAGTACTTC. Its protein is CASSLVPSPEFVAETQYF.

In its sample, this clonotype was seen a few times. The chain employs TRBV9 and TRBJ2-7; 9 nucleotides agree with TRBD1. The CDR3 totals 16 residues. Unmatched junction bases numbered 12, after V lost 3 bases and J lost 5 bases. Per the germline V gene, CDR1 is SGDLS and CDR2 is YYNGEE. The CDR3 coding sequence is TGTGCCAGCAGCGCCGGGCAAGGGACAGGGTATCACGAGCAGTACTTC. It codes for CASSAGQGTGYHEQYF.

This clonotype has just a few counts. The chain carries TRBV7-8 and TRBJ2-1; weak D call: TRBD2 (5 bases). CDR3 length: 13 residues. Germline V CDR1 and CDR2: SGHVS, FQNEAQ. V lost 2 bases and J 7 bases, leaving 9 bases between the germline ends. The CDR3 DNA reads TGTGCCAGCAGCTTAATCCGGGAAAATGAGCAGTTCTTC. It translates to CASSLIRENEQFF.

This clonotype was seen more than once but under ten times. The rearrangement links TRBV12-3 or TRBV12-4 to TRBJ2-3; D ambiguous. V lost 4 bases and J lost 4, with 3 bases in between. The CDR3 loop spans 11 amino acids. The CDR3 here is CASSWADTQYF. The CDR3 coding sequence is TGTGCCAGCAGTTGGGCAGATACGCAGTATTTT.

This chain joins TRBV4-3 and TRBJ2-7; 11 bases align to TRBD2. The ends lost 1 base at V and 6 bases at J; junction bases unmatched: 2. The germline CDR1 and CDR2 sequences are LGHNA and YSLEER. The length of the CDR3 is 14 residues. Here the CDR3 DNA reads TGCGCCAGCAGCCAAGTTGGGACTAGCGGCGAGCAGTACTTC. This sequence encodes CASSQVGTSGEQYF.

The CDR3 sequence: CSVRRYTEAFF. The CDR3 DNA reads TGCAGCGTGCGTCGGTACACTGAAGCTTTCTTT. This chain uses TRBV29-1 with TRBJ1-1; D unclear. The ends were cut back, 6 bases at V and 3 bases at J, with 8 bases in the middle. Germline V CDR1 and CDR2: SQVTM, ANQGSEA. This CDR3 is built from 11 residues. Based on the CDR3 plus reference TRBV29-1 and TRBJ1-1, the full variable domain is SAVISQKPSRDICQRGTSLTIQCQVDSQVTMMFWYRQQPGQSLTLIATANQGSEATYESGFVIDKFPISRPNLTFSTLTVSNMSPEDSSIYLCSVRRYTEAFFGQGTRLTVV.

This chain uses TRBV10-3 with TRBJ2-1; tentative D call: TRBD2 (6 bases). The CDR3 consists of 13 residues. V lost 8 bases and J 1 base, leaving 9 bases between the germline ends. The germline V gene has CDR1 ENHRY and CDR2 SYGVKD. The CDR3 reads CAIVGTSYNEQFF. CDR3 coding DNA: TGTGCCATCGTCGGGACTTCCTACAATGAGCAGTTCTTC.

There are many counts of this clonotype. For the CDR3, the DNA is TGTGCCAGCAGTCGGCAGGGTGCCGGTCATGGCTACACCTTC. Translation: CASSRQGAGHGYTF. The gene calls are TRBV12-3 or TRBV12-4 and TRBJ1-2; maybe TRBD1 (5 bases). The length of the CDR3 is 14 residues. V was clipped by 5 bases and J by 6 bases, with 16 bases between them.